Presented here are 16 T cell receptor beta chains from one specimen sequenced in a study of blood T cell repertoires in COVID-19. Here immunoSEQ multiplex PCR was the method, and the copy in TCRdb shows in-frame clones only, minus some. The sample lists 84,000 or so clones; under 85% were seen once. Sequencing was performed on peripheral blood. The receptors come from a man between 65 and 80 years old with acute or convalescent COVID-19.

The chain combines TRBV4-1 with TRBJ2-1; D call uncertain. Germline V lookup: CDR1 MGHRA, CDR2 YSYEKL. Trimming removed 3 bases at V and 8 bases at J, with 17 bases between. The CDR3 length is 15 residues. CDR3: CASSQENAIYHEQFF. The CDR3 coding sequence is TGCGCCAGCAGCCAGGAGAACGCGATTTACCATGAGCAGTTCTTC.

The CDR3 region is CASSLSRAAGETQYF. The CDR3 nucleotides read TGTGCCAGCAGTTTAAGTAGGGCCGCGGGAGAGACCCAGTACTTC. The chain is built from TRBV28 and TRBJ2-5, with D perhaps matching TRBD2 (5 bases). The CDR3 extends over 15 amino acids. Germline V gene sequence: CDR1 MDHEN, CDR2 SYDVKM. Deletions cut 2 bases from V and 4 bases from J, with 14 bases between.

The rearrangement uses TRBV5-8 and TRBJ2-3; 9 nucleotides agree with TRBD1. Germline trimming cut 3 bases from V and 5 bases from J; bases unmatched to any gene: 7. Germline V CDR1 and CDR2: SGHTS, YDEGEE. The CDR3 is made up of 15 amino acids. CDR3: CASSYRGQGRDTQYF. Here the CDR3 DNA reads TGTGCCAGCAGCTACAGGGGGCAGGGAAGAGATACGCAGTATTTT. The variable domain in full, completed from reference TRBV5-8 and TRBJ2-3, reads EAGVTQSPTHLIKTRGQQATLRCSPISGHTSVYWYQQALGLGLQFLLWYDEGEERNRGNFPPRFSGRQFPNYSSELNVNALELEDSALYLCASSYRGQGRDTQYFGPGTRLTVL.

The chain joins TRBV7-2 to TRBJ2-3, with 7 bases aligning to TRBD2. The CDR3 length is 15 residues. V trimming: 4 bases; J trimming: 1 base; junction bases outside the gene matches: 5. CDR1 and CDR2 (germline): SGHTA, FQGNSA. As DNA, the CDR3 is TGTGCCAGCAGCTCCGGGGGAGGGGGCACAGATACGCAGTATTTT. Translating gives CASSSGGGGTDTQYF.

The chain combines TRBV5-1 with TRBJ1-4, with 7 nucleotides matching TRBD1. The length of the CDR3 is 14 residues. Trimming cost V 0 bases and J 8 bases; bases outside gene matches: 4. Germline CDR1 SGHRS, CDR2 YFSETQ. The CDR3 DNA sequence: TGCGCCAGCAGCTTGGAGGGGGCGGAAGAAAAACTGTTTTTT. Encoded protein: CASSLEGAEEKLFF.

J is TRBJ1-6 and V is TRBV7-9; 10 bases agree with TRBD1. The CDR3 runs 15 residues. V shed 5 bases, J shed 8 bases, and the junction held 6 bases outside the gene matches. The germline gives CDR1 SEHNR, CDR2 FQNEAQ (reference sequence). CDR3 amino acids: CASSPRGQGHSPLHF. As DNA, the CDR3 is TGTGCCAGCAGCCCTAGGGGACAGGGGCATTCACCCCTCCACTTT.

This chain joins TRBV18 and TRBJ1-5; 7 bases align to TRBD1. Trimming removed 2 bases from V and 6 bases from J; junction bases left unmatched: 4. The CDR3 has 14 amino acids. Germline CDR1 and CDR2: KGHSH and LQKENI. The CDR3 coding sequence is TGTGCCAGCTCACCAAGGGGGCGTTCTCAGCCCCAGCATTTT. Its translation is CASSPRGRSQPQHF.

V is TRBV4-2 and J is TRBJ2-7, with TRBD2 as a possible D gene (6 bases). V was clipped by 0 bases and J by 4 bases, with 13 bases between them. In germline, CDR1 is LGHNA, CDR2 YNFKEQ. The CDR3 runs 15 residues. CDR3 region: CASSQDSTSSYEQYF. CDR3 bases: TGTGCCAGCAGCCAAGATAGCACTAGCTCATACGAGCAGTACTTC.

This chain joins TRBV27 and TRBJ2-7, with 8 positions matching TRBD1. Germline V lookup: CDR1 MNHEY, CDR2 SMNVEV (reference sequence). The CDR3 has 13 amino acids. Germline trimming cut 6 bases from V and 7 bases from J; bases unmatched to any gene: 8. The CDR3 DNA follows: TGTGCCAGCAGCACCGACAGGGGAAGTGAGCAGTACGTC. Translated, it gives CASSTDRGSEQYV.

The V call is TRBV5-1, the J call TRBJ1-6, with D maybe TRBD1 (6 bases). From germline, CDR1 is SGHRS and CDR2 YFSETQ. V lost 7 bases and J lost 3, with 14 bases in between. This CDR3 region has 15 residues. The DNA for the CDR3 is TGCGCCAGCGCCAAAACAGGGCTCTATAATTCACCCCTCCACTTT. Its protein is CASAKTGLYNSPLHF. The full variable domain, its missing parts supplied by reference TRBV5-1 and TRBJ1-6, is KAGVTQTPRYLIKTRGQQVTLSCSPISGHRSVSWYQQTPGQGLQFLFEYFSETQRNKGNFPGRFSGRQFSNSRSEMNVSTLELGDSALYLCASAKTGLYNSPLHFGNGTRLTVT.

The chain couples TRBV12-3 or TRBV12-4 to TRBJ1-1; D is unclear. V lost 6 bases, J lost 4 bases, and 12 bases lay in between. CDR3 size: 13 residues. CDR3 coding DNA: TGTGCCAGCAGGGGGAACGCGGGCACTGAAGCTTTCTTT. Translated, it gives CASRGNAGTEAFF.

The CDR3 protein is CASSEARTGPYYEQYF. CDR3 nucleotides: TGTGCCAGCAGTGAAGCGAGGACAGGGCCTTACTACGAGCAGTACTTC. The chain recombines TRBV6-1 with TRBJ2-7, with TRBD1 matching 8 bases. This CDR3 comprises 16 residues. Per the germline V gene, CDR1 is MNHNS and CDR2 is SASEGT. J was trimmed by 3 bases and V by 0 bases; bases with no gene match: 7.

The rearrangement joins TRBV5-4 to TRBJ1-2; D gene ambiguous. The CDR3 has 15 residues. CDR1 is SGHNT, CDR2 YYREEE, per germline (reference sequence). V lost 3 bases and J 0 bases, leaving 12 bases between the germline ends. The CDR3 is CASSSQDLANYGYTF. Written as DNA, the CDR3 is TGTGCCAGCAGCTCCCAGGATTTAGCTAACTATGGCTACACCTTC.

This clone was seen more than once but under ten times. CDR3 coding DNA: TGTGCCAGCAGCTCACACAGGGAAGGCTACACCTTC. Protein: CASSSHREGYTF. This chain uses TRBV11-3 with TRBJ1-2, with D perhaps matching TRBD1 (6 bases). Germline V gene lookup returns CDR1 SGHNT and CDR2 YENEEA. V gave up 4 bases and J gave up 8 bases, with 11 bases separating them. The CDR3 is 12 residues long.

V usage is TRBV19 and J usage is TRBJ1-1; TRBD1 matches at 8 bases. Germline loops: CDR1 LNHDA, CDR2 SQIVND (reference sequence). The CDR3 is made up of 12 amino acids. V shed 5 bases, J shed 8 bases, and the junction held 4 bases outside the gene matches. The CDR3 spells CASSGQGPEAFF. The DNA of the CDR3 is TGTGCCAGTAGTGGACAGGGCCCAGAAGCTTTCTTT.

This clone appeared a single time. Other DNA sequences from this sample encode an identical CDR3 as well. The chain is built from TRBV12-3 or TRBV12-4 and TRBJ2-7, with a possible D match to TRBD1 (6 bases). The CDR3 is made up of 12 amino acids. V was cut by 6 bases and J by 3 bases, with 9 bases left in between. CDR3 DNA: TGTGCCAGCAGCCCGGACAGCTACGAGCAGTACTTC. This encodes CASSPDSYEQYF.